Below, 10 T cell receptor beta chains from the same sample are listed, as sequenced in a study of graft-versus-host responses after intestinal transplantation. TCRdb keeps only in-frame clones here, not all; method: immunoSEQ multiplex PCR. The table shows tens of thousands of clones, with roughly 93% occurring only once. For these receptors, no antigen is known. The starting material was unstimulated CD4+ T cells sorted from spleen or lymph node cells, obtained before transplant. The receptors were gathered from a human donor who was the organ donor for an intestinal transplant.

This sequence joins TRBV5-1 and TRBJ2-5; D not certain. Germline V gene data show CDR1 as SGHRS and CDR2 as YFSETQ. CDR3 size: 16 residues. V was shortened by 4 bases and J by 5 bases, with 21 bases between the two germline ends. Here the CDR3 reads CASSVTFLARRETQYF. Written as DNA, the CDR3 is TGCGCCAGCAGCGTCACATTCCTCGCCCGGCGGGAGACCCAGTACTTC.

The chain employs TRBV11-2 and TRBJ2-7; D is unclear. The CDR3 totals 14 residues. In germline, CDR1 is SGHAT, CDR2 FQNNGV. Trimming stripped 0 bases from V and 0 bases from J, with 6 bases between. CDR3 bases: TGTGCCAGCAGCTTAGACTGGAGCTCCTACGAGCAGTACTTC. As protein: CASSLDWSSYEQYF.

This sequence joins TRBV5-1 and TRBJ1-3; D not certain. The CDR3 length is 16 residues. The ends were cut back, 0 bases at V and 1 base at J, with 11 bases in the middle. Germline V gene lookup returns CDR1 SGHRS and CDR2 YFSETQ. The CDR3, as DNA: TGCGCCAGCAGCTTGGCCCCGACCACGTCTGGAAACACCATATATTTT. It specifies CASSLAPTTSGNTIYF.

DNA for the CDR3: TGTGCCAGCTCACCCTCGGGGGGCGAAGTTAAAAAACTGTTTTTT. It translates to CASSPSGGEVKKLFF. The chain links TRBV18 to TRBJ1-4, with TRBD1 as a possible D gene (6 bases). From germline, CDR1 is KGHSH and CDR2 LQKENI. CDR3 length: 15 amino acids. The V end was cut by 3 bases, the J end by 9 bases, with 17 bases between. Full variable domain (remainder filled in from reference TRBV18 and TRBJ1-4): NAGVMQNPRHLVRRRGQEARLRCSPMKGHSHVYWYRQLPEEGLKFMVYLQKENIIDESGMPKERFSAEFPKEGPSILRIQQVVRGDSAAYFCASSPSGGEVKKLFFGSGTQLSVL.

The rearrangement links TRBV7-2 to TRBJ1-2; 8 nucleotides agree with TRBD1. In germline, CDR1 is SGHTA, CDR2 FQGNSA. This CDR3 is built from 13 residues. V was clipped by 5 bases and J by 6 bases; unmatched bases: 5. CDR3 bases: TGTGCCAGCAGCCCCGGACAGGGCAATGGCTACACCTTC. It encodes CASSPGQGNGYTF.

This chain uses TRBV18 with TRBJ2-7; D is possibly TRBD2 (6 bases). Between the trimmed V and J ends, which lost 4 bases and 0 bases, there was a span of 13 bases. This CDR3 is built from 15 residues. Germline V CDR1 and CDR2: KGHSH, LQKENI. The CDR3 sequence: CASSLGGGDSYEQYF. CDR3 bases: TGTGCCAGCTCACTCGGTGGCGGGGACTCCTACGAGCAGTACTTC.

The chain carries TRBV7-2 and TRBJ1-4, with TRBD1 as a possible D gene (5 bases). Per the germline V gene, CDR1 is SGHTA and CDR2 is FQGNSA. This CDR3 spans 17 amino acids. Trimming cost V 1 base and J 4 bases, with 16 bases left between them. This CDR3 reads CASSLVRGERGNEKLFF. CDR3 DNA sequence: TGTGCCAGCAGCTTAGTCCGGGGGGAGAGGGGTAATGAAAAACTGTTTTTT.

V and J are TRBV2 and TRBJ1-1, with D possibly matching TRBD1 (5 bases). The germline V gene has CDR1 SNHLY and CDR2 FYNNEI. This CDR3 spans 14 amino acids. Trimming removed 5 bases from V and 7 bases from J, with 17 bases in between. CDR3 region: CASSKRMGVGEAFF. The CDR3, as DNA: TGTGCCAGCAGTAAGAGGATGGGGGTAGGTGAAGCTTTCTTT.

The rearrangement joins TRBV28 to TRBJ2-5; 9 bases match TRBD2. The CDR3 loop spans 16 amino acids. V gave up 2 bases and J gave up 6 bases; unmatched junction bases: 10. Per germline, CDR1 MDHEN and CDR2 SYDVKM. CDR3 amino acids: CASSLPQAGGAKTQYF. Here the CDR3 DNA reads TGTGCCAGCAGTTTACCTCAGGCGGGGGGGGCAAAGACCCAGTACTTC.

This sequence joins TRBV6-5 and TRBJ2-7, with 7 positions matching TRBD1. Germline values: CDR1 MNHEY, CDR2 SVGAGI. With 0 bases clipped from V and 4 bases from J, the junction kept 6 bases outside the gene matches. The CDR3 contains 15 residues. The CDR3 DNA sequence: TGTGCCAGCAGTTACTCGATATCGGGACAGTACGAGCAGTACTTC. Its protein product is CASSYSISGQYEQYF.